Below, 14 T cell receptor beta chains from the same sample are listed, as sequenced in a study of blood T cell repertoires in COVID-19. Profiling relied on immunoSEQ multiplex PCR, and the TCRdb table lists in-frame clones only, not all of them. The table lists around 330,000 clones, roughly 88% of them singletons. The source material was peripheral blood. Source of these receptors: a woman in her forties or fifties with active or convalescent COVID-19.

The chain combines TRBV7-2 with TRBJ1-4; perhaps TRBD1 as D (5 bases). Germline CDR1 is SGHTA and CDR2 is FQGNSA. The CDR3 length is 14 residues. With 4 bases removed from V and 3 bases from J, the gap between germline ends came to 9 bases. DNA of the CDR3: TGTGCCAGCAGCTCAGACAGATCTAATGAAAAACTGTTTTTT. Protein sequence: CASSSDRSNEKLFF.

This chain connects TRBV6-1 to TRBJ1-1, with D hard to call. The length of the CDR3 is 14 residues. Germline V gene lookup returns CDR1 MNHNS and CDR2 SASEGT. Trimming pared 2 bases from V and 1 base from J, leaving 8 bases between. This CDR3 reads CASSEHFPNTEAFF. DNA for the CDR3: TGTGCCAGCAGTGAACACTTTCCGAACACTGAAGCTTTCTTT.

The rearrangement joins TRBV29-1 to TRBJ1-1; possible D gene TRBD1, 5 bases. Trimming shortened V by 0 bases and J by 5 bases, and 16 bases separated the two germline ends. The CDR3 consists of 15 residues. From germline, CDR1 is SQVTM and CDR2 ANQGSEA. DNA of the CDR3: TGCAGCGTTGAAGATGTCCAGGGCTCTTGGACTGAAGCTTTCTTT. Translation gives CSVEDVQGSWTEAFF.

This chain uses TRBV28 with TRBJ1-3; D perhaps matches TRBD1 (6 bases). CDR3 length: 14 amino acids. Germline assignment: CDR1 MDHEN and CDR2 SYDVKM. The V gene lost 8 bases and the J gene lost 4 bases, with 15 bases spanning the gap. CDR3 DNA sequence: TGTGCCAGCGGCTCAGGGGAACCCGGAAACACCATATATTTT. This translates into CASGSGEPGNTIYF.

The chain carries TRBV19 and TRBJ2-4, with a weak D call TRBD2 (6 bases). The germline V gene has CDR1 LNHDA and CDR2 SQIVND (reference sequence). The CDR3 is 16 amino acids. Trimming shortened V by 4 bases and J by 1 base, and 14 bases separated the two germline ends. The CDR3 bases are TGTGCCAGTAGTAGAGACGGGGGTAGGGCCAAAAACATTCAGTACTTC. Translating gives CASSRDGGRAKNIQYF.

This chain's CDR3 is CASVAGGDTGELFF. CDR3 DNA: TGTGCCAGCGTAGCGGGGGGCGACACCGGGGAGCTGTTTTTT. The chain carries TRBV19 and TRBJ2-2; 10 nucleotides line up with TRBD2. The junction had 4 bases not matched to a gene; V was cut back by 9 bases and J by 3 bases. This CDR3 is built from 14 residues. Germline V gene sequence: CDR1 LNHDA, CDR2 SQIVND (reference sequence).

This clone was detected only a few times. The J gene is TRBJ1-1, the V gene TRBV6-5; 8 nucleotides agree with TRBD1. V gave up 6 bases and J gave up 1 base; unmatched junction bases: 7. The CDR3 runs to 15 residues. The germline gives CDR1 MNHEY, CDR2 SVGAGI. CDR3 protein: CASSRPGTGNTEAFF. CDR3 DNA: TGTGCCAGCAGCCGCCCGGGGACAGGGAACACTGAAGCTTTCTTT.

V usage is TRBV19 and J usage is TRBJ2-7; 7 bases fit TRBD2. The CDR3 has 17 residues. Germline trimming cut 4 bases from V and 0 bases from J; bases unmatched to any gene: 12. Germline V gene lookup returns CDR1 LNHDA and CDR2 SQIVND (reference sequence). The CDR3, as DNA: TGTGCCAGTAGTACGTATTCTAGCGGACACAGCTCCTACGAGCAGTACTTC. It specifies CASSTYSSGHSSYEQYF.

The chain links TRBV13 to TRBJ2-1, with 14 bases identical to TRBD2. This CDR3 is 15 amino acids long. The V segment lost 5 bases and the J segment 9 bases; nucleotides outside the gene matches: 6. CDR1 is PRHDT, CDR2 FYEKMQ, per germline (reference sequence). The CDR3 region has the DNA TGTGCCAGCAGCCAGGGGGGACTAGCGGGGGCTGAGCAGTTCTTC. Its protein product is CASSQGGLAGAEQFF.

This clone was detected a few times. This chain connects TRBV11-1 to TRBJ1-4; a weak D match, TRBD1 (5 bases). Trimming left V 1 base short and J 5 bases short, with 14 bases between. The CDR3 totals 16 residues. Germline CDR1 and CDR2: SGHAT and FQDESV (reference sequence). Here the CDR3 DNA reads TGTGCCAGCAGCTTAGATGCGGGACGGAAGAATGAAAAACTGTTTTTT. It is translated as CASSLDAGRKNEKLFF. Combining the CDR3 with reference TRBV11-1 and TRBJ1-4 gives the whole variable domain EAEVAQSPRYKITEKSQAVAFWCDPISGHATLYWYRQILGQGPELLVQFQDESVVDDSQLPKDRFSAERLKGVDSTLKIQPAELGDSAMYLCASSLDAGRKNEKLFFGSGTQLSVL.

This clone has a single count. This chain connects TRBV6-6 to TRBJ2-2; weak D call: TRBD1 (6 bases). V was trimmed by 6 bases and J by 5 bases, leaving 13 bases between them. The germline gives CDR1 MNHNY, CDR2 SVGAGI (reference sequence). This CDR3 is built from 14 residues. For the CDR3, the DNA is TGTGCCAGCAGACAGGGACAAGCAACCGGGGAGCTGTTTTTT. It translates to CASRQGQATGELFF.

This clone was observed once. This chain connects TRBV5-1 to TRBJ1-1; TRBD1 might be the D (5 bases). Between the trimmed V and J ends, which lost 1 base and 0 bases, there was a span of 10 bases. Germline V CDR1 and CDR2: SGHRS, YFSETQ. The CDR3 is 15 amino acids. CDR3 region: CASSLSRGMNTEAFF. As DNA, the CDR3 is TGCGCCAGCAGCTTGTCTAGGGGAATGAACACTGAAGCTTTCTTT.

The genes are TRBV10-3 and TRBJ1-6; 7 bases are shared with TRBD1. CDR1 and CDR2 from the germline V gene are ENHRY and SYGVKD. The CDR3 covers 14 residues. Trimming took 10 bases from V and 6 from J; bases not matched to a gene: 9. The DNA of the CDR3 is TGTGCCAGTAGCGACAGGGCCGGTAATTCACCCCTCCACTTT. Its protein is CASSDRAGNSPLHF.

Details on this clone: A read error may produce the germline difference seen at one junction end. The V and J genes are TRBV5-1 and TRBJ1-5, with D possibly matching TRBD1 (5 bases). CDR1 SGHRS and CDR2 YFSETQ come from the germline V gene. The CDR3 covers 15 residues. CDR3 sequence reads: CARSWGGDFNQPQHF. CDR3 nucleotide sequence: TGCGCCCGCAGCTGGGGGGGGGACTTCAATCAGCCCCAGCATTTT.